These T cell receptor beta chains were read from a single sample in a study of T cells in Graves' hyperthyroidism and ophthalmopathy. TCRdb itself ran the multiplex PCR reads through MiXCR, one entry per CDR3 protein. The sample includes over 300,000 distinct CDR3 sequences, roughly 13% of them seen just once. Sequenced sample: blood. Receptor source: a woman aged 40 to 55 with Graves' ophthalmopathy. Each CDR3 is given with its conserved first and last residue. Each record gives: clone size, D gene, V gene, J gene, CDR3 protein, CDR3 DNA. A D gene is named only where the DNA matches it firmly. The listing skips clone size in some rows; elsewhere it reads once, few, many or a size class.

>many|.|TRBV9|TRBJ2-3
CASRRGRSTDTQYF
TGTGCCAGCCGCCGGGGAAGGAGCACAGATACGCAGTATTTT
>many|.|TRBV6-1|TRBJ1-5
CASSRGRDRSNQPQHF
TGTGCCAGCAGTAGGGGGAGGGACCGAAGCAATCAGCCCCAGCATTTT
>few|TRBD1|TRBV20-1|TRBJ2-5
CSANALDRGLFETQYF
TGCAGTGCTAACGCCTTGGACAGGGGGCTTTTTGAGACCCAGTACTTC
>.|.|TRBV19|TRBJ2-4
CASSTSRAGVAIQYF
TGTGCCAGTAGTACATCCCGCGCAGGGGTTGCCATTCAGTACTTC
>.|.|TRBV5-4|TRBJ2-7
CASSRPSGAGSYEQYF
TGTGCCAGCAGCAGACCTTCGGGCGCGGGAAGCTACGAGCAGTACTTC
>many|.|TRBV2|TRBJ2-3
CASSDWEGTDTQYF
TGTGCCAGCAGTGATTGGGAGGGCACAGATACGCAGTATTTT
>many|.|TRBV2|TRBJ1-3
CASSSQGISGNTIYF
TGTGCCAGCAGCTCGCAGGGCATCTCTGGAAACACCATATATTTT
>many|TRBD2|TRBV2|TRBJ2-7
CASSYLAGGTYEQYF
TGTGCCAGCAGTTATCTAGCGGGAGGAACCTACGAGCAGTACTTC
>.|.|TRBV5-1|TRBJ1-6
CASSLATPRSPLHF
TGCGCCAGCAGCTTGGCTACCCCGCGGTCACCCCTCCACTTT
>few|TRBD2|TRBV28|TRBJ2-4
CASSLSLAGELDIQYF
TGTGCCAGCAGTTTAAGCCTAGCGGGAGAATTGGACATTCAGTACTTC
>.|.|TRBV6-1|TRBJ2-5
CASSETTSLTQYF
TGTGCCAGCAGTGAGACGACTAGTTTGACCCAGTACTTC
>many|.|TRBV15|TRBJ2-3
CATSRSWSDTQYF
TGTGCCACCAGCAGATCCTGGTCCGATACGCAGTATTTT
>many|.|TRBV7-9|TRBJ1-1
CASSPRVEAFF
TGTGCCAGCAGCCCTCGAGTTGAAGCTTTCTTT
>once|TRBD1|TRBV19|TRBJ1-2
CASRRQGPSLGLGYTF
TGTGCCAGTAGAAGACAGGGTCCTAGTCTCGGACTTGGCTACACCTTC
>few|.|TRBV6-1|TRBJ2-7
CASSSPGSYEQYF
TGTGCCAGCAGTTCCCCAGGATCCTACGAGCAGTACTTC
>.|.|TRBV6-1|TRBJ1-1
CASSEWAGVVNTEAFF
TGTGCCAGCAGTGAATGGGCAGGGGTAGTGAACACTGAAGCTTTCTTT
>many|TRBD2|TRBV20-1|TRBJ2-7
CSAGTSGGIYEQYF
TGCAGTGCAGGGACTAGCGGGGGTATCTACGAGCAGTACTTC
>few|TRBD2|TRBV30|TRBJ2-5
CAWSGLAGDEETQYF
TGTGCCTGGAGTGGGCTAGCGGGAGATGAAGAGACCCAGTACTTC
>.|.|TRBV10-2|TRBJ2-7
CASSGWGIEQYF
TGCGCCAGCAGTGGTTGGGGGATCGAGCAGTACTTC
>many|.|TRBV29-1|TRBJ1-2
CSVVTTVYGYTF
TGCAGCGTTGTGACAACAGTTTATGGCTACACCTTC
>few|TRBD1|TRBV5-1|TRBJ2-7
CASSGAVGQAVTEQYF
TGCGCCAGCAGCGGGGCCGTGGGACAGGCAGTGACCGAGCAGTACTTC
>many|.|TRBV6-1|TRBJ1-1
CASSWDDGNTEAFF
TGTGCCAGCAGTTGGGACGACGGGAACACTGAAGCTTTCTTT
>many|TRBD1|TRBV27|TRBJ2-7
CASSLMTGQGLSEQYF
TGTGCCAGCAGTTTAATGACCGGACAGGGTCTCTCCGAGCAGTACTTC
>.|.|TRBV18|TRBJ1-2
CVSSPGLGDGYTF
TGTGTCAGCTCACCGGGTCTTGGTGATGGCTACACCTTC
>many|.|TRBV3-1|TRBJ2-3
CASSQGLADTQYF
TGTGCCAGCAGCCAAGGCTTGGCAGATACGCAGTATTTT
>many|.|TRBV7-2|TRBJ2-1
CASTLTPGSSYNEQFF
TGTGCCAGCACCTTAACTCCGGGGAGCTCCTACAATGAGCAGTTCTTC
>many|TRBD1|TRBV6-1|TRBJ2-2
CASTSGTGITGELFF
TGTGCCAGCACCTCCGGGACAGGGATCACCGGGGAGCTGTTTTTT
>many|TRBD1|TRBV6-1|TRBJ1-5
CASLGQYSNQPQHF
TGTGCCAGCCTGGGACAGTATAGCAATCAGCCCCAGCATTTT
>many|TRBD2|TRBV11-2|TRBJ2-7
CASSPVAGLSYEQYF
TGTGCCAGCAGCCCTGTAGCGGGACTAAGCTACGAGCAGTACTTC
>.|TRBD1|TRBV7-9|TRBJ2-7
CASSLPGGTGVGEQYF
TGTGCCAGCAGCTTACCAGGCGGGACAGGGGTGGGGGAGCAGTACTTC
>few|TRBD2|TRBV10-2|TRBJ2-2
CASSTSGGAGGELFF
TGCGCCAGCAGTACTAGCGGGGGGGCTGGCGGGGAGCTGTTTTTT
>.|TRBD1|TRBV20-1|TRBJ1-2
CSARGQGAGGYTF
TGCAGTGCTAGGGGACAGGGGGCGGGAGGCTACACCTTC
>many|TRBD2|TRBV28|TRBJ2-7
CASSLRDYRGEQYF
TGTGCCAGCAGCCTCCGGGACTATAGAGGGGAGCAGTACTTC
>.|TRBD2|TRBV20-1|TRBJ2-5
CSARSRTSGAQETQYF
TGCAGTGCTAGATCAAGGACTAGCGGGGCCCAAGAGACCCAGTACTTC
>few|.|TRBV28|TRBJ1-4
CASIGARNEKLFF
TGTGCCAGCATTGGGGCCAGAAATGAAAAACTGTTTTTT
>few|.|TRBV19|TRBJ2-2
CASTDPAGPSTGELFF
TGTGCCAGTACCGACCCGGCAGGGCCGAGCACCGGGGAGCTGTTTTTT
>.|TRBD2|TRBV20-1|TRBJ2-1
CSARNSGSNEQFF
TGCAGTGCTAGGAACAGCGGGAGCAATGAGCAGTTCTTC
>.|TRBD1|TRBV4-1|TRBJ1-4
CASSQVGTGGEKLFF
TGCGCCAGCAGCCAAGTAGGGACAGGAGGCGAAAAACTGTTTTTT
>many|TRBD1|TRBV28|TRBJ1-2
CASSPRDSKFYGYTF
TGTGCCAGCAGTCCGCGGGACAGTAAATTCTATGGCTACACCTTC
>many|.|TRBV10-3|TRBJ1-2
CAISGSLLAYGYTF
TGTGCCATCAGTGGGTCCCTGTTGGCCTATGGCTACACCTTC
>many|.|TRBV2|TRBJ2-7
CASSGVGRGYEQYF
TGTGCCAGCAGTGGGGTCGGCAGGGGCTACGAGCAGTACTTC
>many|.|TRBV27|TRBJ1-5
CASSLISGNNQPQHF
TGTGCCAGCAGTTTAATTTCAGGGAACAATCAGCCCCAGCATTTT
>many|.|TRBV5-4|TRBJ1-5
CASSDRPGRPQHF
TGTGCCAGCAGCGACAGGCCGGGTCGGCCCCAGCATTTT
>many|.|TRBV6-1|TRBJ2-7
CASSVWPSYEQYF
TGTGCCAGCAGTGTTTGGCCCTCCTACGAGCAGTACTTC
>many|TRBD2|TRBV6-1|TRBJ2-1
CASREVGTSGYNEQFF
TGTGCCAGCAGGGAAGTAGGGACTAGCGGATACAATGAGCAGTTCTTC
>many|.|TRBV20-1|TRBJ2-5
CSARIGETQYF
TGCAGTGCTAGAATCGGAGAGACCCAGTACTTC
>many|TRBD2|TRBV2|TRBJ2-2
CASSGGGRTGELFF
TGTGCCAGCAGTGGCGGGGGGCGGACCGGGGAGCTGTTTTTT
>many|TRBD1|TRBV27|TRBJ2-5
CASSPAGTVYSQETQYF
TGTGCCAGCAGTCCGGCCGGGACAGTTTATTCGCAAGAGACCCAGTACTTC
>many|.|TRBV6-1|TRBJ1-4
CASSEPAGEGWNEKLFF
TGTGCCAGCAGTGAGCCGGCAGGGGAAGGGTGGAATGAAAAACTGTTTTTT
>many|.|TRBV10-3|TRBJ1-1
CAIAIQMNTEAFF
TGTGCCATCGCGATACAGATGAACACTGAAGCTTTCTTT
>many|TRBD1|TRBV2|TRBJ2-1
CASRRQGNEQFF
TGTGCCAGCAGAAGACAGGGCAATGAGCAGTTCTTC
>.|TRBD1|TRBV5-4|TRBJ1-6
CASSTGQGASSSESPLHF
TGTGCCAGCAGCACGGGACAGGGGGCATCATCCTCGGAGTCACCCCTCCACTTT
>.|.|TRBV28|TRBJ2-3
CASSFVGRGRADTQYF
TGTGCCAGCAGTTTCGTTGGTAGGGGCAGGGCAGATACGCAGTATTTT
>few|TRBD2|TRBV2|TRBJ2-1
CASSEVAGGTYNEQFF
TGTGCCAGCAGTGAAGTAGCGGGAGGGACCTACAATGAGCAGTTCTTC